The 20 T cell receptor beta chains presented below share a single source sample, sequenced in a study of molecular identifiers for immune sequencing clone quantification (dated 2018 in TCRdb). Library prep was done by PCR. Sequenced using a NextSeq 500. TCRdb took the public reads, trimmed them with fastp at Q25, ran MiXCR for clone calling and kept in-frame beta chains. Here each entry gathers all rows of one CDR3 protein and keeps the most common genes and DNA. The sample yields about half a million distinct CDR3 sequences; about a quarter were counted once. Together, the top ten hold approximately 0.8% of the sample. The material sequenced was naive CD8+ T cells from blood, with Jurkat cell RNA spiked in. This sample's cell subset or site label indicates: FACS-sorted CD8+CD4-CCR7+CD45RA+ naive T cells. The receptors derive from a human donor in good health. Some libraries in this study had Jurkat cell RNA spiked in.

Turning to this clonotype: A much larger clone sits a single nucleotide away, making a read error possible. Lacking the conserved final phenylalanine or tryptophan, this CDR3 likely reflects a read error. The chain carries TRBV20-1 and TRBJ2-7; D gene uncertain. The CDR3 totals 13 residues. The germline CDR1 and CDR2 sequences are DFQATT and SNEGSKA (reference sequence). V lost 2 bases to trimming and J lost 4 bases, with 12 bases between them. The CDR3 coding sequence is TGCAGTGCTAGAATCAGTCACGCGTACGAGCAGTACTTA. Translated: CSARISHAYEQYL.

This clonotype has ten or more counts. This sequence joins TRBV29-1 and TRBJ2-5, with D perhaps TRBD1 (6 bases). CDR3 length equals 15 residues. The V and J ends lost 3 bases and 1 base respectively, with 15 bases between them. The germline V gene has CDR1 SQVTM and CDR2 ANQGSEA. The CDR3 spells CSVDPQGQLQETQYF. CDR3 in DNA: TGCAGCGTTGACCCTCAGGGACAACTCCAAGAGACCCAGTACTTC. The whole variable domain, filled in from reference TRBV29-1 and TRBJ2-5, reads SAVISQKPSRDICQRGTSLTIQCQVDSQVTMMFWYRQQPGQSLTLIATANQGSEATYESGFVIDKFPISRPNLTFSTLTVSNMSPEDSSIYLCSVDPQGQLQETQYFGPGTRLLVL.

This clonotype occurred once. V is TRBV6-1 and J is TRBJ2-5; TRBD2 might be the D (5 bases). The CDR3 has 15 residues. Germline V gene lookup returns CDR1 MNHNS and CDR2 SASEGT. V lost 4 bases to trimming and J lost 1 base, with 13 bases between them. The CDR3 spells CASSGRGNSQETQYF. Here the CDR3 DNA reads TGTGCCAGCAGTGGGCGAGGGAACAGCCAAGAGACCCAGTACTTC.

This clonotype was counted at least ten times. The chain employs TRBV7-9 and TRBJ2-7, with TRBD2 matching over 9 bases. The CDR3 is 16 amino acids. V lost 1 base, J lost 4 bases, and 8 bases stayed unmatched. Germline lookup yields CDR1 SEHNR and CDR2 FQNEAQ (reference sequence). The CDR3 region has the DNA TGTGCCAGCAGCTTAGGCGAGGGACTAGCCCAGTACGAGCAGTACTTC. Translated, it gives CASSLGEGLAQYEQYF.

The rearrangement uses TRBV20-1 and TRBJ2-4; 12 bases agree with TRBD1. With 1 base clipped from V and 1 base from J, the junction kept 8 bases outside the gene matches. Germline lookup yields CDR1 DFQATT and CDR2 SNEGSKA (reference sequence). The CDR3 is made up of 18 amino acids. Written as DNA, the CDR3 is TGCAGTGCTAGAGGACCGGGACAGGGGGCGGAGGCCAAAAACATTCAGTACTTC. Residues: CSARGPGQGAEAKNIQYF.

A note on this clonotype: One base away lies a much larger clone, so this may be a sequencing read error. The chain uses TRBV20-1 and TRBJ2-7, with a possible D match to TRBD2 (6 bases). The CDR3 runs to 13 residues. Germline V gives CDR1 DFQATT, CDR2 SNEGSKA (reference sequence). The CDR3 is CGARLPSVYEQYF. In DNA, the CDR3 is TGCGGTGCTAGGCTGCCTAGCGTCTACGAGCAGTACTTC.

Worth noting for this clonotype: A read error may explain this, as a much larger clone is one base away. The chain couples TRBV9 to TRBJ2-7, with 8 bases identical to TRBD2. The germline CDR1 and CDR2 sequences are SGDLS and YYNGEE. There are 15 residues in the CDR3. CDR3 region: CASSPAGDPSYEQHF. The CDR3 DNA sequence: TGTGCCAGCAGCCCAGCGGGGGACCCCTCCTACGAGCAGCACTTC. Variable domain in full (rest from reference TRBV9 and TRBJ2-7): DSGVTQTPKHLITATGQRVTLRCSPRSGDLSVYWYQQSLDQGLQFLIQYYNGEERAKGNILERFSAQQFPDLHSELNLSSLELGDSALYFCASSPAGDPSYEQHFGPGTRLTVT.

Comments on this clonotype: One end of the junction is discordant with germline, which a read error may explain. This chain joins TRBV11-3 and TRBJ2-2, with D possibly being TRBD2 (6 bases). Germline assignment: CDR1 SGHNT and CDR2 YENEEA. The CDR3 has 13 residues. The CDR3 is CASSAEGTGELSF. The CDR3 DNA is TGTGCCAGCAGCGCGGAGGGCACCGGGGAGCTGTCTTTT.

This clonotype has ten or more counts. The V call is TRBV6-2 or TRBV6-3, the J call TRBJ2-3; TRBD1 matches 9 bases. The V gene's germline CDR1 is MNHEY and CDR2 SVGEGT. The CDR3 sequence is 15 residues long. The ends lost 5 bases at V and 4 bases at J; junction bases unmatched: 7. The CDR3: CASSPGQGVPDTQYF. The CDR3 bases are TGTGCCAGCAGTCCGGGACAGGGTGTCCCAGATACGCAGTATTTT.

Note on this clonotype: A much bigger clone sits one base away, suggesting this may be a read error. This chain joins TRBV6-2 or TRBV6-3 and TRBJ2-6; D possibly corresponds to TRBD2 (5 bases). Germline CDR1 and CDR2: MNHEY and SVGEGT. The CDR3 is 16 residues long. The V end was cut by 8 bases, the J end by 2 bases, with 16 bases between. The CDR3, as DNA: TGTGCCAGCGCCCCCCCAGGAGGACCTGGGGCCAACGTCCTGACTTTC. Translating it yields CASAPPGGPGANVLTF.

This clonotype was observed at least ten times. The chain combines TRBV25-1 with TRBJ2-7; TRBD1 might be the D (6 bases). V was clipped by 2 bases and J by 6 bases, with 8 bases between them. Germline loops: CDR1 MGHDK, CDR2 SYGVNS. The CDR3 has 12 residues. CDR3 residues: CASSEGGFEQYF. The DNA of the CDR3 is TGTGCCAGCAGTGAAGGGGGCTTCGAGCAGTACTTC.

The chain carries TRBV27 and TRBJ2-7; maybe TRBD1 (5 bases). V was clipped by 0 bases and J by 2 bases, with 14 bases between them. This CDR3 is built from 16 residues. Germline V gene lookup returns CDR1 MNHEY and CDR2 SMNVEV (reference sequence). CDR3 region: CASSLSGLTATYEQYF. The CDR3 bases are TGTGCCAGCAGTTTATCGGGCTTGACAGCCACCTACGAGCAGTACTTC.

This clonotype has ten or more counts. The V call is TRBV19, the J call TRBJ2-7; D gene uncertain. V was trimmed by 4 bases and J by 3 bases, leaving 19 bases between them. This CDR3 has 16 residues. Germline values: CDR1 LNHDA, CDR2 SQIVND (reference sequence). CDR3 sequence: CASSTSSDQLYYEQYF. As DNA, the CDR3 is TGTGCCAGTAGTACCTCCTCGGATCAGCTGTACTACGAGCAGTACTTC.

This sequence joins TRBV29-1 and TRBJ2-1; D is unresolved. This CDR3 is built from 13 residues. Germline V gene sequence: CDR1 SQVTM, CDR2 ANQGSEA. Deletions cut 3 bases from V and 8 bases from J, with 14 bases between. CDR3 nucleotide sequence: TGCAGCGTTGATCTGAGGAGTTTCGATGAGCAGTTCTTC. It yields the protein CSVDLRSFDEQFF.

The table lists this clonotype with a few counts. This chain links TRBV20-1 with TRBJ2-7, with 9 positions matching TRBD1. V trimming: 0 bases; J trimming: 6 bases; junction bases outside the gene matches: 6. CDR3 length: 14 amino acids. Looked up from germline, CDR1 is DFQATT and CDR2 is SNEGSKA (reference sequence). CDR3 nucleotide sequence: TGCAGTGCTAGAGATCTGGGGACAGGGTTCGAGCAGTACTTC. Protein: CSARDLGTGFEQYF.

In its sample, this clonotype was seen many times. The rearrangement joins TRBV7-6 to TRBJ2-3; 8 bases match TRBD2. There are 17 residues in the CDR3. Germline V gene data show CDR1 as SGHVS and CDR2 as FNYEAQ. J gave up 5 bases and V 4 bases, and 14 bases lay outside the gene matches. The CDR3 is CASSSDIRGGRVDTQYF. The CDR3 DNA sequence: TGTGCCAGCAGCTCCGATATCCGGGGGGGCCGGGTAGATACGCAGTATTTT.

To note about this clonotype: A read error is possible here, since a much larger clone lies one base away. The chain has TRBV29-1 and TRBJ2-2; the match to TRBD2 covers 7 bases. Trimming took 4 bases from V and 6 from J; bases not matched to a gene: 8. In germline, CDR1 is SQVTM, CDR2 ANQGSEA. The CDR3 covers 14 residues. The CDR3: CSVGGLPNPGELFF. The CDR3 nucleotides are TGCAGCGTTGGGGGACTACCTAACCCCGGGGAGCTGTTTTTT.

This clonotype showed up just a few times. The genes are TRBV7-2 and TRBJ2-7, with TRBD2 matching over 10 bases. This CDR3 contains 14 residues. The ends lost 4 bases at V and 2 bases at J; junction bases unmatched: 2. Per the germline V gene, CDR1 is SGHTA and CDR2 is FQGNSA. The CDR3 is CASSSLAGPYEQYF. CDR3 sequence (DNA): TGTGCCAGCAGCTCACTAGCGGGGCCCTACGAGCAGTACTTC.

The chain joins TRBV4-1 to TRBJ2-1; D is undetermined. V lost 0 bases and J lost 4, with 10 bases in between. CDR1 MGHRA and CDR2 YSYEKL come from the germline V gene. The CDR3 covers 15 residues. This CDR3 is CASSQDTTNYNEQFF. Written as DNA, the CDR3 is TGCGCCAGCAGCCAAGATACCACGAATTACAATGAGCAGTTCTTC.

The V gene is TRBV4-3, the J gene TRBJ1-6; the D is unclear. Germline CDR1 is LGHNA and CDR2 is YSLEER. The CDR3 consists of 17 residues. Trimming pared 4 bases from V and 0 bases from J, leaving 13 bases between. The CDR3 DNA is TGCGCCAGCAGCCGAGGCGTTAGCATCTCCTATAATTCACCCCTCCACTTT. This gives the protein CASSRGVSISYNSPLHF.